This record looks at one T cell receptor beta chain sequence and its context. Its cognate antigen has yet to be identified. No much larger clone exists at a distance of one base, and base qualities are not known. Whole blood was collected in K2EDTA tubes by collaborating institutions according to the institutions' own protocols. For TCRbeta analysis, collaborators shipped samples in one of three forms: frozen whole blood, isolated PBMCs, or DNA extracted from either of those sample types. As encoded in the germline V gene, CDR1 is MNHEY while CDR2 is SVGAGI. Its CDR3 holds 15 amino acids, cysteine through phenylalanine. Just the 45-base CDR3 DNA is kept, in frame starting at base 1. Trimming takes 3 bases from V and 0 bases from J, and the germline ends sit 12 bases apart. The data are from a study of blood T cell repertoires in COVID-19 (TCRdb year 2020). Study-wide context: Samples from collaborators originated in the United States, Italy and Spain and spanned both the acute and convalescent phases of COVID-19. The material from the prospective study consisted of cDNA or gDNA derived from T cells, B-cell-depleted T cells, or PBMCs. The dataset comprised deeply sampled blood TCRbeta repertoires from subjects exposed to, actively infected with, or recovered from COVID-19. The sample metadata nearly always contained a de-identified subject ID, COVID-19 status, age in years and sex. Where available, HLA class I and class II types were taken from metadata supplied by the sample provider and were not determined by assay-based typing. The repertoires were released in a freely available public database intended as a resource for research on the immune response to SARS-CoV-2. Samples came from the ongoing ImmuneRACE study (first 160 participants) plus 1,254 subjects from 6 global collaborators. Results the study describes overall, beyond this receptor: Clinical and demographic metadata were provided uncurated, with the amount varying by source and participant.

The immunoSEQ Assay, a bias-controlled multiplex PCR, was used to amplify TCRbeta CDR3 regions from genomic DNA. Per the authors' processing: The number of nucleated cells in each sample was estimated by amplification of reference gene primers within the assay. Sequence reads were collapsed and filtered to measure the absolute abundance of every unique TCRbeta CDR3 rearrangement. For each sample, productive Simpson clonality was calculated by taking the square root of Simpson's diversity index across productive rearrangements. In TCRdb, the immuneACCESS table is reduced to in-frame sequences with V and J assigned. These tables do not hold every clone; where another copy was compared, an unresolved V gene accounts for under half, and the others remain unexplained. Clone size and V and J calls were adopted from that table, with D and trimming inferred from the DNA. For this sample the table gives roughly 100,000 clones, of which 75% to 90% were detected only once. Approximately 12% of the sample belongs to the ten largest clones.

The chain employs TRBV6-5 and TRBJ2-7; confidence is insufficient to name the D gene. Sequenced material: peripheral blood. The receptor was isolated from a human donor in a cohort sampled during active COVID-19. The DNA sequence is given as TGTGCCAGCAGTTATAATCTCCCCCCCTCCTACGAGCAGTACTTC. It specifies CASSYNLPPSYEQYF.